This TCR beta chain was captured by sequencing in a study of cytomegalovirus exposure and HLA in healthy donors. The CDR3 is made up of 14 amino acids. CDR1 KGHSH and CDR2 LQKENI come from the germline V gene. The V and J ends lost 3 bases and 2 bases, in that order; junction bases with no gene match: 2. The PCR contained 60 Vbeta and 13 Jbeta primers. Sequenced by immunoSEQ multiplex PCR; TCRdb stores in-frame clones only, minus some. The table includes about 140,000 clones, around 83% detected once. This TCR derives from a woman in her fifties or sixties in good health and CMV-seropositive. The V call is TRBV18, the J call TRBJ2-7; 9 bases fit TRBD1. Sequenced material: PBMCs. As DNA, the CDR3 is TGTGCCAGCTCACCCCGACAGGGGGCCTACGAGCAGTACTTC. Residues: CASSPRQGAYEQYF.